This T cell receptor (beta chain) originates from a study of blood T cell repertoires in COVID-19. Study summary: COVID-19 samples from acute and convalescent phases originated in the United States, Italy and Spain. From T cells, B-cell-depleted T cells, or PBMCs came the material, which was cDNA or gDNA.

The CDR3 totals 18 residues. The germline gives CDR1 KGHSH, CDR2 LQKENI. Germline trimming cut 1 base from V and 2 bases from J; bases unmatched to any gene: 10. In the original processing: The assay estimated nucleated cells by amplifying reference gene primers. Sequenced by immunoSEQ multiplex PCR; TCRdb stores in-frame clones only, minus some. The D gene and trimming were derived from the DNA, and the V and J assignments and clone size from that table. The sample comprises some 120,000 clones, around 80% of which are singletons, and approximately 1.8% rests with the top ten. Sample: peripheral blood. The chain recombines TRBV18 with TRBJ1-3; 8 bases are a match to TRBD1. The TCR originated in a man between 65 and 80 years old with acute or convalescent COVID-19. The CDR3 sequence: CASSPQRTGSGTGNTIYF. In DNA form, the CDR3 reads TGTGCCAGCTCACCACAGCGGACAGGGTCAGGCACTGGAAACACCATATATTTT.